This TCR beta chain was sequenced during a study of beta chain features in type 1 diabetes. Study context: Cell yields, gender and age were similar in healthy donors and patients. Study findings and constraints: A potential influence of HLA type upon TCRB rearrangement remained unresolved herein. All four CD4+ subsets from Type 1 diabetes patients carried moderately but significantly shorter TCRB CDR3s.

A note on this clone: The target antigen is unknown.

Trimming cost V 5 bases and J 8 bases, with 15 bases left between them. Germline lookup yields CDR1 MDHEN and CDR2 SYDVKM. The CDR3 length is 13 residues. Expressed TCRB transcripts were sequenced because the entire RNA isolate underwent reverse transcription. Sequencing was performed with immunoSEQ multiplex PCR; in TCRdb, only in-frame clones are kept and a portion is missing. The sample shows about 300,000 clones, 13% of them seen only once. The sequencing sample was made of naive CD4+ T cells from blood. The chain joins TRBV28 to TRBJ1-2, with D perhaps TRBD1 (5 bases). The TCR originated in a young woman with type 1 diabetes. CDR3 protein: CASSARTSRGYTF. The CDR3 DNA reads as TGTGCCAGCAGTGCAAGGACATCTCGGGGCTACACCTTC.